The 31 T cell receptor beta chains reported below all come from one sample, sequenced in a study of cytomegalovirus exposure and HLA in healthy donors. The PCR employed 60 Vbeta primers together with 13 Jbeta primers. Here immunoSEQ multiplex PCR was the method, and the copy in TCRdb shows in-frame clones only, minus some. Of approximately 52,000 clones listed, 60% to 80% are singletons. The sequenced sample consisted of PBMCs. These receptors were collected from a female donor in good health and CMV-seronegative.

The chain is built from TRBV2 and TRBJ2-2; the match to TRBD2 covers 9 bases. V lost 1 base, J lost 0 bases, and 0 bases stayed unmatched. The CDR3 consists of 16 residues. Looked up from germline, CDR1 is SNHLY and CDR2 is FYNNEI. The CDR3 protein is CASSEGLAANTGELFF. For the CDR3, the DNA is TGTGCCAGCAGTGAAGGACTAGCGGCGAACACCGGGGAGCTGTTTTTT.

In DNA, the CDR3 is TGTGCCAGCAGTGACTCGGCTAGCGGTTCCACCGGGGAGCTGTTTTTT. Translation gives CASSDSASGSTGELFF. The chain combines TRBV6-4 with TRBJ2-2, with 7 positions matching TRBD2. This CDR3 comprises 16 residues. Germline V lookup: CDR1 MRHNA, CDR2 SNTAGT. The ends lost 0 bases at V and 4 bases at J; junction bases unmatched: 5.

The rearrangement links TRBV5-1 to TRBJ2-3, with D possibly matching TRBD2 (6 bases). The CDR3 totals 14 residues. In germline, CDR1 is SGHRS, CDR2 YFSETQ. Trimming stripped 4 bases from V and 0 bases from J, with 9 bases between. In DNA, the CDR3 is TGCGCCAGCAGCAATAGCGGCAGCACAGATACGCAGTATTTT. Translated: CASSNSGSTDTQYF.

The V call is TRBV5-1, the J call TRBJ1-1; D gene unclear. Germline loops: CDR1 SGHRS, CDR2 YFSETQ. This CDR3 has 12 amino acids. V lost 4 bases to trimming and J lost 6 bases, with 10 bases between them. The CDR3 loop reads CASSMDFAEAFF. CDR3 coding DNA: TGCGCCAGCAGCATGGACTTCGCTGAAGCTTTCTTT.

This chain uses TRBV10-3 with TRBJ2-1, with 8 bases aligning to TRBD2. Per germline, CDR1 ENHRY and CDR2 SYGVKD. This CDR3 region has 11 residues. The junction had 5 bases not matched to a gene; V was cut back by 7 bases and J by 12 bases. CDR3 nucleotides: TGTGCCATCACGGGGGGACTAGGGCAGTTCTTC. Amino acid sequence: CAITGGLGQFF.

The chain has TRBV6-5 and TRBJ1-2; no clear D. The CDR3 length is 11 residues. CDR1 and CDR2 (germline): MNHEY, SVGAGI. V gave up 8 bases and J gave up 8 bases, with 12 bases separating them. CDR3 loop: CASGEGFGYTF. The CDR3 DNA reads as TGTGCCAGCGGAGAGGGCTTCGGCTACACCTTC.

This rearrangement joins TRBV28 to TRBJ1-2; 7 bases match TRBD1. Germline lookup yields CDR1 MDHEN and CDR2 SYDVKM. V lost 10 bases, J lost 6 bases, and 8 bases stayed unmatched. The length of the CDR3 is 12 residues. CDR3: CATLRDRDGYTF. The CDR3 DNA follows: TGTGCCACCCTCCGGGACAGAGATGGCTACACCTTC.

The chain links TRBV5-6 to TRBJ2-5; D is uncertain. The DNA end favors TRBJ2-7, so the J call may be wrong. Germline V lookup: CDR1 SGHDT, CDR2 YYEEEE. The CDR3 consists of 12 residues. CDR3 sequence (DNA): TGTGCCAGCAGCTTGTTGGCCAGCGAGCAGTACTTC. Protein product: CASSLLASEQYF.

The sample holds one count of this clone. The chain joins TRBV7-9 to TRBJ1-2, with no clear D. The V end lost 4 bases, the J end lost 4 bases, and 13 bases lay between the germline ends. Germline CDR1 and CDR2: SEHNR and FQNEAQ (reference sequence). This CDR3 has 14 residues. CDR3 sequence (DNA): TGTGCCAGCAGCTCGAAGGGCGCGGGCTATGGCTACACCTTC. It encodes CASSSKGAGYGYTF.

J is TRBJ2-5 and V is TRBV18; TRBD2 agrees at 7 bases. Germline CDR1 KGHSH, CDR2 LQKENI. The CDR3 has 16 residues. Trimming removed 0 bases from V and 6 bases from J; junction bases left unmatched: 10. CDR3 coding DNA: TGTGCCAGCTCACCACCGGGCGGGAGCCAAGTTAAGACCCAGTACTTC. It codes for CASSPPGGSQVKTQYF.

This clone was picked up one time. This chain joins TRBV9 and TRBJ2-1; 7 bases agree with TRBD2. Trimming cost V 0 bases and J 7 bases; bases outside gene matches: 4. This CDR3 has 14 residues. The V gene's germline CDR1 is SGDLS and CDR2 YYNGEE. CDR3 region: CASSVAGGRNEQFF. CDR3 nucleotide sequence: TGTGCCAGCAGCGTAGCGGGGGGTCGGAATGAGCAGTTCTTC.

The chain combines TRBV28 with TRBJ1-4; possibly TRBD1 for D (6 bases). V dropped 8 bases and J dropped 4 bases, with 14 bases sitting between them. Germline assignment: CDR1 MDHEN and CDR2 SYDVKM. The CDR3 is 14 amino acids. CDR3 bases: TGTGCCAGCGCCGGACAGCCACTTAATGAAAAACTGTTTTTT. It translates to CASAGQPLNEKLFF.

The gene calls are TRBV5-1 and TRBJ2-5, with 9 bases lining up with TRBD2. The V gene end was trimmed by 0 bases and the J gene end by 9 bases; junction bases not matched to a gene: 15. The germline V gene encodes CDR1 SGHRS and CDR2 YFSETQ. This CDR3 spans 17 amino acids. This chain's CDR3 is CASSLEPRGASGEAQYF. The CDR3 coding sequence is TGCGCCAGCAGCTTGGAACCTCGTGGGGCTAGCGGGGAGGCCCAGTACTTC.

This clone was seen only once. This chain joins TRBV7-9 and TRBJ2-1, with D possibly matching TRBD1 (5 bases). V lost 6 bases and J lost 9, with 12 bases in between. The V gene's germline CDR1 is SEHNR and CDR2 FQNEAQ (reference sequence). The CDR3 runs 12 residues. The CDR3 DNA follows: TGTGCCAGCAGGAGAACAGACAGTGAGCAGTTCTTC. Translated, it gives CASRRTDSEQFF. The entire variable domain, with the rest obtained from reference TRBV7-9 and TRBJ2-1, is as follows: DTGVSQNPRHKITKRGQNVTFRCDPISEHNRLYWYRQTLGQGPEFLTYFQNEAQLEKSRLLSDRFSAERPKGSFSTLEIQRTEQGDSAMYLCASRRTDSEQFFGPGTRLTVL.

The chain joins TRBV29-1 to TRBJ1-5; 8 positions match TRBD1. V gave up 5 bases and J gave up 5 bases; unmatched junction bases: 8. This CDR3 region has 14 residues. Germline CDR1 reads SQVTM; CDR2 reads ANQGSEA. The CDR3 DNA reads TGCAGCGTTACTGGGACAGGCGGGGATCAGCCCCAGCATTTT. It is translated as CSVTGTGGDQPQHF.

The V call is TRBV5-6, the J call TRBJ1-3; D is unclear. CDR3 length: 12 amino acids. Germline values: CDR1 SGHDT, CDR2 YYEEEE. V lost 3 bases to trimming and J lost 4 bases, with 5 bases between them. The CDR3 loop is CASSSQGNTIYF. CDR3 DNA: TGTGCCAGCAGCTCCCAGGGAAACACCATATATTTT.

This clone was observed a few times. The chain is built from TRBV5-1 and TRBJ2-7; D possibly corresponds to TRBD1 (6 bases). CDR3 length: 13 amino acids. Deletions cut 1 base from V and 5 bases from J, with 10 bases between. Germline CDR1 SGHRS, CDR2 YFSETQ. CDR3 nucleotides: TGCGCCAGCAGCTTGACCAGGGGCCACGAGCAGTACTTC. Its translation: CASSLTRGHEQYF.

CDR3 in DNA: TGCAGCGTTCAAGGCAGGTTCACCGATACGCAGTATTTT. Protein product: CSVQGRFTDTQYF. J is TRBJ2-3 and V is TRBV29-1; D is undetermined. V lost 5 bases and J 6 bases, leaving 15 bases between the germline ends. This CDR3 has 13 amino acids. Germline V gene sequence: CDR1 SQVTM, CDR2 ANQGSEA.

The V and J genes are TRBV30 and TRBJ1-1; D gene unclear. This CDR3 is 17 amino acids long. Germline V gene data show CDR1 as GTSNPN and CDR2 as SVGIG (reference sequence). V was trimmed by 2 bases and J by 4 bases, leaving 23 bases between them. Here the CDR3 DNA reads TGTGCCTGGAGTCTAAATGACTTGACACCGCGGGGCACTGAAGCTTTCTTT. This translates into CAWSLNDLTPRGTEAFF.

This clone appeared a few times. The chain recombines TRBV6-6 with TRBJ2-1; 7 positions match TRBD2. Germline trimming cut 4 bases from V and 6 bases from J; bases unmatched to any gene: 9. The CDR3 contains 15 residues. Germline lookup yields CDR1 MNHNY and CDR2 SVGAGI (reference sequence). CDR3 sequence reads: CASSSPGGGVNEQFF. CDR3 in DNA: TGTGCCAGCAGTTCCCCCGGGGGAGGGGTCAATGAGCAGTTCTTC.

The chain recombines TRBV30 with TRBJ2-5, with TRBD2 matching 13 bases. Trimming took 3 bases from V and 5 from J; bases not matched to a gene: 9. This CDR3 is built from 16 residues. Per the germline V gene, CDR1 is GTSNPN and CDR2 is SVGIG (reference sequence). The CDR3 region has the DNA TGTGCCTGGAGCTGGACCGGGACTAGCGGGATCGAGACCCAGTACTTC. This gives the protein CAWSWTGTSGIETQYF.

The genes are TRBV5-1 and TRBJ1-6, with a possible D match to TRBD1 (5 bases). This CDR3 comprises 16 residues. Between the trimmed V and J ends, which lost 0 bases and 7 bases, there was a span of 14 bases. Per germline, CDR1 SGHRS and CDR2 YFSETQ. The CDR3 reads CASSLGAGQQNSPLHF. DNA of the CDR3: TGCGCCAGCAGCTTGGGGGCGGGGCAGCAGAATTCACCCCTCCACTTT. The full variable domain, rest sourced from reference TRBV5-1 and TRBJ1-6, is KAGVTQTPRYLIKTRGQQVTLSCSPISGHRSVSWYQQTPGQGLQFLFEYFSETQRNKGNFPGRFSGRQFSNSRSEMNVSTLELGDSALYLCASSLGAGQQNSPLHFGNGTRLTVT.

The genes are TRBV10-3 and TRBJ2-7; 8 nucleotides align to TRBD1. This CDR3 region has 16 residues. J gave up 5 bases and V 4 bases, and 13 bases lay outside the gene matches. Germline CDR1 ENHRY, CDR2 SYGVKD. The CDR3 here is CAISGGSGQAQDEQYF. The CDR3 coding sequence is TGTGCCATCAGTGGGGGTTCGGGACAGGCCCAAGACGAGCAGTACTTC.

The V call is TRBV19, the J call TRBJ1-2; the D is unclear. Trimming pared 2 bases from V and 2 bases from J, leaving 9 bases between. The CDR3 runs 14 residues. Germline-derived CDR1 and CDR2 are LNHDA and SQIVND (reference sequence). The CDR3 is CASSISGRNYGYTF. CDR3 sequence (DNA): TGTGCCAGTAGTATATCCGGGAGAAACTATGGCTACACCTTC.

The chain's CDR3 is CASSSTGSQETQYF. CDR3 in DNA: TGTGCCAGCAGTTCTACAGGATCCCAAGAGACCCAGTACTTC. This chain joins TRBV6-5 and TRBJ2-5; weak D call: TRBD1 (5 bases). The CDR3 is 14 amino acids. Germline V gene sequence: CDR1 MNHEY, CDR2 SVGAGI. Between the trimmed V and J ends, which lost 4 bases and 1 base, there was a span of 10 bases.

The chain employs TRBV11-1 and TRBJ2-7; D uncertain. The ends were cut back, 2 bases at V and 0 bases at J, with 14 bases in the middle. This CDR3 region has 16 residues. Germline V gene data show CDR1 as SGHAT and CDR2 as FQDESV (reference sequence). The DNA of the CDR3 is TGTGCCAGCAGCTTACTTTCGAGCGTGGTCTCCTACGAGCAGTACTTC. Translating it yields CASSLLSSVVSYEQYF. The full variable domain, in which reference TRBV11-1 and TRBJ2-7 provide the parts outside the CDR3, is EAEVAQSPRYKITEKSQAVAFWCDPISGHATLYWYRQILGQGPELLVQFQDESVVDDSQLPKDRFSAERLKGVDSTLKIQPAELGDSAMYLCASSLLSSVVSYEQYFGPGTRLTVT.

The gene calls are TRBV7-2 and TRBJ1-5; 8 nucleotides align to TRBD1. This CDR3 region has 17 residues. The V and J ends lost 1 base and 4 bases, in that order; junction bases with no gene match: 9. CDR1 and CDR2 from the germline V gene are SGHTA and FQGNSA. CDR3 DNA: TGTGCCAGCAGCTTAGTGACGACAGGGGCGGGAAATCAGCCCCAGCATTTT. This codes for CASSLVTTGAGNQPQHF.

This clone has just a few counts. The chain uses TRBV6-1 and TRBJ1-4; 9 bases match TRBD1. Germline loops: CDR1 MNHNS, CDR2 SASEGT. CDR3 size: 14 residues. V trimming: 7 bases; J trimming: 6 bases; junction bases outside the gene matches: 6. This CDR3 is CASKAGTGYEKLFF. In nucleotides, the CDR3 is TGTGCCAGCAAGGCCGGGACAGGGTATGAAAAACTGTTTTTT.

This rearrangement joins TRBV2 to TRBJ2-1; weak D call: TRBD2 (6 bases). Trimming cost V 4 bases and J 6 bases, with 10 bases left between them. The CDR3 has 13 residues. Germline CDR1 and CDR2: SNHLY and FYNNEI. Here the CDR3 reads CASSVGLLNEQFF. CDR3 DNA: TGTGCCAGCAGTGTGGGACTTCTCAATGAGCAGTTCTTC.

This chain connects TRBV9 to TRBJ1-3; the D gene is possibly TRBD1 (5 bases). This CDR3 contains 18 residues. The V and J ends lost 2 bases and 0 bases respectively, with 18 bases between them. Germline CDR1 reads SGDLS; CDR2 reads YYNGEE. The CDR3 DNA follows: TGTGCCAGCAGCGTGTATCCGACAGCCATGAGCTCTGGAAACACCATATATTTT. This sequence encodes CASSVYPTAMSSGNTIYF.

The V gene is TRBV5-1, the J gene TRBJ2-7; 10 bases fit TRBD2. The V gene's germline CDR1 is SGHRS and CDR2 YFSETQ. With V trimmed by 1 base and J by 4 bases, 8 bases remained unmatched. This CDR3 has 16 residues. The CDR3 reads CASSLLASGRQYEQYF. CDR3 in DNA: TGCGCCAGCAGCTTGCTGGCTAGCGGGAGACAATACGAGCAGTACTTC.